This T cell receptor beta chain was recovered during a study of post-analysis software for immune sequencing data. Overall study: Courses of disease covered relapsing-remitting, secondary progressive and progressive-relapsing multiple sclerosis. General study findings and limits: Controls had lower frequencies than patients of about 5 TRBV segments, which included TRBV5-6, TRBV5-1 and TRBV20-1.

Germline CDR1 reads SEHNR; CDR2 reads FQNEAQ (reference sequence). Trimming pared 1 base from V and 6 bases from J, leaving 6 bases between. The CDR3 is 12 residues long. A single count supports this clonotype. Its cognate antigen is unknown. Every TCR beta cDNA library bore unique molecular identifiers. T cells numbering 1 to 10 million yielded some 480,000 cDNA molecules. TCRdb called the PCR reads again in MiXCR, with one record for every CDR3 protein. The profile shows about 680,000 distinct CDR3 sequences, approximately 59% of them singletons. Sequenced input: blood. This clonotype originated in a girl aged 2 to 10 with multiple sclerosis. The chain has TRBV7-9 and TRBJ1-1, with D unclear. CDR3: CASSLGIAEAFF. The CDR3 nucleotides are TGTGCCAGCAGCTTAGGTATCGCTGAAGCTTTCTTT.